These T cell receptor beta chains were read from a single sample in a study of beta chain features in type 1 diabetes. Using immunoSEQ multiplex PCR, the repertoire was profiled, and TCRdb retains in-frame clones only, with some absent. Here the sample spans 350,000 or so clones, about 20% being singletons. Material for sequencing was naive CD4+ T cells from blood. All receptors come from a woman under 30 in good health. The CDR3 runs from the conserved cysteine through the conserved F or W. A D gene is named only where the DNA matches it firmly. Rows may omit the clone size; those that give it use once, few, many or a size class.

.	TRBJ2-1	.	TRBV28	TGTGCCAGCGATGAGGCCTATGAGCAGTTCTTC	CASDEAYEQFF
.	TRBJ1-2	.	TRBV4-3	TGCGCCAGCAGCCAAGCGACAGGAGGTAACTATGGCTACACCTTC	CASSQATGGNYGYTF
few	TRBJ2-2	TRBD2	TRBV15	TGTGCCACCAGCAGAGATCTTCCCGGGACTAGCGGGGACACCGGGGAGCTGTTTTTT	CATSRDLPGTSGDTGELFF
few	TRBJ2-7	.	TRBV18	TGTGCCAGCTCACCACCGAGCACAGGGCGATCCGGGCAGTACTTC	CASSPPSTGRSGQYF
few	TRBJ2-7	TRBD1	TRBV6-6	TGTGCCAGCACTGTGCGAGGGGGCGACGAGCAGTACTTC	CASTVRGGDEQYF
once	TRBJ1-5	.	TRBV5-1	TGCGCCAGCAGGAGAGGGGAGGGTCAGCCCCAGCATTTT	CASRRGEGQPQHF
.	TRBJ1-2	.	TRBV14	TGTGCCAGCAGCCAAGAAGCCCAGGGCGGCTACACCTTC	CASSQEAQGGYTF
.	TRBJ1-1	.	TRBV4-1	TGCGCCAGCAGCCAAGGGGTTCTCGGGGGAAAAGCTTTCTTT	CASSQGVLGGKAFF
few	TRBJ2-3	.	TRBV10-3	TGTGCCATCAAGCCTGGGGCGAGCACAGATACGCAGTATTTT	CAIKPGASTDTQYF
.	TRBJ2-2	.	TRBV14	TGTGCCAGCAGCCGGGGGCAGACCCGGTCCACCGGGGAGCTGTTTTTT	CASSRGQTRSTGELFF
.	TRBJ1-1	.	TRBV7-9	TGTGCCAGCAGCACCCTGCGGGGGACTGAAGCTTTCTTT	CASSTLRGTEAFF
.	TRBJ2-5	TRBD1	TRBV7-3	TGTGCCAGCAGCTTAGAGGGACAGCGGGAGACCCAGTACTTC	CASSLEGQRETQYF
few	TRBJ2-2	TRBD2	TRBV9	TGTGCCAGCAAGGTCGGGGGGAGGGACACCGGGGAGCTGTTTTTT	CASKVGGRDTGELFF
.	TRBJ2-1	.	TRBV4-2	TGTGCCAGCAGCCAAGACTCGAGCTCCTACAATGAGCAGTTCTTC	CASSQDSSSYNEQFF